The present T cell receptor beta chain was sequenced within a study of CD8 T cells in ankylosing spondylitis (dated by TCRdb to about 2017). With respect to the entire study: The study set out to find disease-linked TCR variants by profiling T cell receptor beta repertoires in ankylosing spondylitis patients and healthy donors. In total, the full study cohort was made up of roughly 100 healthy donors and approximately 27 ankylosing spondylitis patients. Peripheral blood was sampled, and synovial fluid was also collected from ankylosing spondylitis patients. Results and caveats for the whole study, not just this receptor: The disease-linked clones were reported to be significantly enriched in matched synovial fluid samples from ankylosing spondylitis patients. Blood from ankylosing spondylitis patients appeared to be characterized by a TCR beta motif composed of roughly eight highly homologous amino acid variants. Some TCR beta motif variants had previously been reported in synovial fluid and blood of reactive arthritis patients, which suggested common disease-initiation mechanisms. The disease-linked clones showed a CD8+ phenotype and occurred at relatively low frequencies in peripheral blood.

This clonotype was found many times. Its antigen specificity is not known. No base quality information exists; no much larger clone differs at one position. Sequencer: Illumina HiSeq 2500. Quantitative 5'-RACE with molecular barcodes was the method used to prepare the TCR beta libraries. Per the source publication's procedure: Disease-linked TCR variants were identified with a new computational method built on a probabilistic model of VDJ rearrangement. TCRdb's own reprocessing of the public reads used fastp at Q25 and MiXCR and kept productive beta chains. Rows with one shared CDR3 protein collapse into an entry with the most common genes and DNA. These V and J calls derive from TCRdb rather than the authors' analysis. For this sample there are 450,000 to 550,000 distinct CDR3 sequences; about 5.2% appear just once. The ten largest clones add up to roughly 3.3% of the sample. The germline V gene yields SGHVS for CDR1 and FQNEAQ for CDR2. The CDR3 has 14 amino acids, counting the end cysteine and phenylalanine. The entry retains the CDR3 DNA only, 42 bases that are in frame from base 1. The V and J ends are trimmed by 4 bases and 0 bases, leaving 6 bases between them.

Sequencing input: blood, either unsorted or a sorted T cell fraction (not recorded which). This TCR was sampled from a male donor with ankylosing spondylitis. The chain employs TRBV7-8 and TRBJ1-4, with TRBD1 perhaps the D gene, on 5 matching bases. The DNA sequence is given as TGTGCCAGCAGCTGGACAACAACTAATGAAAAACTGTTTTTT. This codes for CASSWTTTNEKLFF.